This record looks at one T cell receptor (beta chain) sequence and its context. The antigen remains unidentified. A junction end diverges from the germline sequence, so it may reflect a read error. The use of a sample-barcoded 5' primer and a J-beta primer mix characterized a second PCR of 7 to 11 cycles. TCRdb processed the 5' RACE reads anew with MiXCR; each CDR3 protein has one entry. The table records hundreds of thousands of distinct CDR3 sequences, approximately 50% of them present only once. Germline V lookup: CDR1 MNHEY, CDR2 SMNVEV (reference sequence). The CDR3 is made up of 13 amino acids. This record comes from a study of blood T cells in healthy people across ages. Study outcomes and limitations: The study regarded diversity estimates from one million T cells as underestimates.

Sequenced: blood. The TCR was taken from a woman aged 60-75 years in good health. The V call is TRBV27, the J call TRBJ2-7, with 8 bases fitting TRBD2. The CDR3: CVSSFLAGGEQYF. In DNA, the CDR3 is TGTGTCAGCAGTTTCCTAGCGGGTGGAGAGCAGTACTTC.